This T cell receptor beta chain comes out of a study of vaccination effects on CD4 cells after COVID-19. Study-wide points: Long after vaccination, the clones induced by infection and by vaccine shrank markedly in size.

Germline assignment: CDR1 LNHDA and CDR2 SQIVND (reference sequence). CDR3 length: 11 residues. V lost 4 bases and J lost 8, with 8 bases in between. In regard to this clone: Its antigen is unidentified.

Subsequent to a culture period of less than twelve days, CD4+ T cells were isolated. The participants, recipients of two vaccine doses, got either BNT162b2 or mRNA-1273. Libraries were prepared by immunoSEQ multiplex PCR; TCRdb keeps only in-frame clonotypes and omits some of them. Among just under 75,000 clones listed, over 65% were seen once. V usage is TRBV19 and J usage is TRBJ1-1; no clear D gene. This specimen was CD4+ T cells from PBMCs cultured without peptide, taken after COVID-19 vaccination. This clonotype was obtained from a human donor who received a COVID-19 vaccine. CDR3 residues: CASSTTGEAFF. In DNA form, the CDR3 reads TGTGCCAGTAGTACCACGGGGGAAGCTTTCTTT.